This T cell receptor beta chain emerged from a study of T cells in Graves' hyperthyroidism and ophthalmopathy. Overall study findings and caveats: Researchers report that a 13 V-J model separated ophthalmopathy from stable hyperthyroidism. Before onset, ophthalmopathy was predicted by the model a median around 6 months earlier.

The CDR3 runs 13 residues. Trimming removed 10 bases at V and 1 base at J, with 13 bases between. Authors of the study amplified TCR beta CDR3 regions from RNA transcripts. First-round RT-PCR targeting the TCR CDR3 was performed with the HTBI primer set. Via MiXCR, TCRdb re-called the multiplex PCR reads, giving one row per CDR3 protein. Of a few hundred thousand distinct CDR3 sequences listed, less than 20% are singletons. This clonotype was observed at least ten times. Antigen unknown. The chain combines TRBV12-3 or TRBV12-4 with TRBJ1-1; D uncertain. The sample consisted of blood. This clonotype was obtained from a man younger than 35 with Graves' ophthalmopathy. The CDR3 DNA is TGTGCCATCCAGGAGGGATGGAACACTGAAGCTTTCTTT. Its protein product is CAIQEGWNTEAFF.